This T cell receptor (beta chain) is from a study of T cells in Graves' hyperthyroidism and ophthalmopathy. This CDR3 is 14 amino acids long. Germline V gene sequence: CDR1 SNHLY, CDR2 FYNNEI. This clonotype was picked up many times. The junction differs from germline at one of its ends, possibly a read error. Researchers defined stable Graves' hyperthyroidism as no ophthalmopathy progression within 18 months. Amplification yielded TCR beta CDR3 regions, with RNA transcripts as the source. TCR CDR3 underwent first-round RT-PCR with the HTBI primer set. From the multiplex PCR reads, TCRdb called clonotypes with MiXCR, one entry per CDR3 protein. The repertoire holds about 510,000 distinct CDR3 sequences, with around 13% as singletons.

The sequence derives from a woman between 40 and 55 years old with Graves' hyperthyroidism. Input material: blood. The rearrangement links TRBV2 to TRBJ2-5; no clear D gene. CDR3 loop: CASSESGVQGTQYF. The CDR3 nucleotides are TGTGCCAGCAGTGAATCAGGAGTGCAAGGGACCCAGTACTTC.